This TCR beta chain originates from a study of early T cells in non-severe SARS-CoV-2 infection. On the study more broadly: The chains were unpaired, and the sequenced material was bulk RNA from unsorted whole blood. Study results and caveats: Anti-spike CD8 specificities were favored by VDJdb matching, whose results missed private and CD4 specificities.

This clonotype appeared many times. Its antigen is still unknown. Each single cDNA molecule received a unique molecular identifier. In TCRdb, the 5' RACE reads were re-called with MiXCR into one record per CDR3 protein. The table lists 37,000 or so distinct CDR3 sequences, 5% to 6.5% of them singletons. This TCR came from an adult who was a healthcare worker with PCR-confirmed SARS-CoV-2 infection or an uninfected control (not recorded which). The specimen sequenced was whole blood.

The CDR3 loop reads CASTRGGLYEQYF. The CDR3 nucleotides read TGTGCCAGCACGCGGGGGGGCCTCTACGAGCAGTACTTC. The rearrangement joins TRBV6-1 to TRBJ2-7; 9 positions match TRBD2. The germline gives CDR1 MNHNS, CDR2 SASEGT. The CDR3 is 13 amino acids. V was pared by 7 bases and J by 3 bases, with 4 bases of the junction left unmatched.